Listed below are T cell receptor beta chains from one sample, sequenced in a study of shared clonotypes between healthy human individuals. Using immunoSEQ multiplex PCR, the repertoire was profiled, and TCRdb retains in-frame clones only, with some absent. Here the sample spans about 2 million clones, 85% to 95% being singletons. The material sequenced was naive CD8+ T cells sorted from blood. These receptors all stem from a young man in good health. CDR3s include the opening cysteine and the closing phenylalanine or tryptophan. D genes are given only for firm matches. Some rows mark clone size as missing; the rest say once, few, many or name a class of expanded clone.

j_gene: TRBJ2-7; v_gene: TRBV7-2; d_gene: NA; abundance: NA; CDR3nt: TGTGCCACCCCCTCACGTTTACATGGCTGGGCTTACGAGCAGTACTTC; CDR3aa: CATPSRLHGWAYEQYF
j_gene: TRBJ1-1; v_gene: TRBV28; d_gene: NA; abundance: NA; CDR3nt: TGTGCCAGCAGTTTATTAATGAACACTGAAGCTTTCTTT; CDR3aa: CASSLLMNTEAFF
j_gene: TRBJ1-1; v_gene: TRBV19; d_gene: NA; abundance: NA; CDR3nt: TGTGCCAGTAGTATCGTCCAGAACACTGAAGCTTTCTTT; CDR3aa: CASSIVQNTEAFF
j_gene: TRBJ2-5; v_gene: TRBV7-6; d_gene: NA; abundance: NA; CDR3nt: TGTGCCAGCAGCCCTCGAAGTGGGGACTCCCAAGAGACCCAGTACTTC; CDR3aa: CASSPRSGDSQETQYF
j_gene: TRBJ2-1; v_gene: TRBV20-1; d_gene: NA; abundance: NA; CDR3nt: TGCAGTGCCCCTACTAGTTATGAGCAGTTCTTC; CDR3aa: CSAPTSYEQFF
j_gene: TRBJ2-2; v_gene: TRBV6-1; d_gene: TRBD2; abundance: NA; CDR3nt: TGTGCCAGCAGTGACCCGGGACTAGCCCCCGGGGAGCTGTTTTTT; CDR3aa: CASSDPGLAPGELFF
j_gene: TRBJ2-6; v_gene: TRBV21-1; d_gene: NA; abundance: NA; CDR3nt: TGTGCCAGCTTCGCAGGGGTTTCTGGGGCCAACGTCCTGACTTTC; CDR3aa: CASFAGVSGANVLTF
j_gene: TRBJ1-2; v_gene: TRBV28; d_gene: NA; abundance: NA; CDR3nt: TGTGCCAGCAGTTCCGTGTTGTGGGATGGCTACACCTTC; CDR3aa: CASSSVLWDGYTF
j_gene: TRBJ1-5; v_gene: TRBV4-1; d_gene: TRBD1; abundance: NA; CDR3nt: TGCGCCAGCAGCTACGGGACAGGTCAAGGTCAGCCCCAGCATTTT; CDR3aa: CASSYGTGQGQPQHF
j_gene: TRBJ2-3; v_gene: TRBV6-6; d_gene: TRBD2; abundance: NA; CDR3nt: TGTGCCAGCAGTCCTGGGACTACCACAGATACGCAGTATTTT; CDR3aa: CASSPGTTTDTQYF
j_gene: TRBJ2-2; v_gene: TRBV7-2; d_gene: TRBD2; abundance: NA; CDR3nt: TGTGCCGGCAGCTTAGTGGCGGGAGCCGACACCGGGGAGCTGTTTTTT; CDR3aa: CAGSLVAGADTGELFF
j_gene: TRBJ2-5; v_gene: TRBV11-2; d_gene: TRBD1; abundance: NA; CDR3nt: TGTGCCAGCAGCTTATTTAGCCCTCCCGGGACAGAGAACCAAGAGACCCAGTACTTC; CDR3aa: CASSLFSPPGTENQETQYF
j_gene: TRBJ2-6; v_gene: TRBV5-4; d_gene: NA; abundance: NA; CDR3nt: TGTGCCAGCAGCCCCGGGGACAACTCTGGGGCCAACGTCCTGACTTTC; CDR3aa: CASSPGDNSGANVLTF
j_gene: TRBJ2-3; v_gene: TRBV5-1; d_gene: NA; abundance: once; CDR3nt: TGCGCCAGCAGCTTATCCCCCGCTGAGTTCACAGATACGCAGTATTTT; CDR3aa: CASSLSPAEFTDTQYF
j_gene: TRBJ1-4; v_gene: TRBV7-9; d_gene: NA; abundance: NA; CDR3nt: TGTGCCAGCAGCTTAGGAGGATATGCAACTAATGAAAAACTGTTTTTT; CDR3aa: CASSLGGYATNEKLFF
j_gene: TRBJ2-7; v_gene: TRBV7-2; d_gene: TRBD1; abundance: NA; CDR3nt: TGTGCCAGCAGCCCTCGCCGGGACAGTCCCTACGAGCAGTACTTC; CDR3aa: CASSPRRDSPYEQYF
j_gene: TRBJ1-6; v_gene: TRBV30; d_gene: NA; abundance: few; CDR3nt: TGTGCCTGGAGTGGCACAGCGAATTCACCCCTCCACTTT; CDR3aa: CAWSGTANSPLHF
j_gene: TRBJ2-2; v_gene: TRBV6-5; d_gene: NA; abundance: NA; CDR3nt: TGTGCCAGCAGTGGGGCAAGGGAGCTGTTTTTT; CDR3aa: CASSGARELFF
j_gene: TRBJ2-5; v_gene: TRBV27; d_gene: NA; abundance: NA; CDR3nt: TGTGCCACCGCCGGGGATGGAGAGACCCAGTACTTC; CDR3aa: CATAGDGETQYF
j_gene: TRBJ2-7; v_gene: TRBV5-5; d_gene: NA; abundance: NA; CDR3nt: TGTGCCAGCAGCTTGGGACGGGAGCAGTACTTC; CDR3aa: CASSLGREQYF
j_gene: TRBJ2-3; v_gene: TRBV28; d_gene: NA; abundance: NA; CDR3nt: TGTGCCAGCAGTCCACGAAAGGGGTTCGCAGATACGCAGTATTTT; CDR3aa: CASSPRKGFADTQYF
j_gene: TRBJ2-7; v_gene: TRBV30; d_gene: NA; abundance: NA; CDR3nt: TGTGCCTGGAGTGTAATGCAGGGGTACGAGCAGTACTTC; CDR3aa: CAWSVMQGYEQYF
j_gene: TRBJ1-1; v_gene: TRBV6-6; d_gene: NA; abundance: NA; CDR3nt: TGTGCCAGCAGTCTCTCCGCCGAGAACACTGAAGCTTTCTTT; CDR3aa: CASSLSAENTEAFF
j_gene: TRBJ2-7; v_gene: TRBV10-3; d_gene: TRBD1; abundance: NA; CDR3nt: TGTGCCATCAGTGGGCCCCCGGGACAGGGGACCTACGAGCAGTACTTC; CDR3aa: CAISGPPGQGTYEQYF
j_gene: TRBJ1-4; v_gene: TRBV9; d_gene: TRBD1; abundance: once; CDR3nt: TGTGCCAGCAGCCCCAGGACAGGGGAATCTAATGAAAAACTGTTTTTT; CDR3aa: CASSPRTGESNEKLFF
j_gene: TRBJ2-3; v_gene: TRBV2; d_gene: TRBD2; abundance: NA; CDR3nt: TGTGCCAGCACCCACGGGACTATAACCACAGATACGCAGTATTTT; CDR3aa: CASTHGTITTDTQYF
j_gene: TRBJ2-4; v_gene: TRBV4-3; d_gene: TRBD1; abundance: NA; CDR3nt: TGCGCCAGCAGCCTGGGACAGGGGGCGGGGGACATTCAGTACTTC; CDR3aa: CASSLGQGAGDIQYF
j_gene: TRBJ1-1; v_gene: TRBV19; d_gene: NA; abundance: NA; CDR3nt: TGTGCCAGTAGCCTTACAGGGTCCGGCACTGAAGCTTTCTTT; CDR3aa: CASSLTGSGTEAFF
j_gene: TRBJ2-7; v_gene: TRBV29-1; d_gene: NA; abundance: NA; CDR3nt: TGCAGCGTTGAGGGCCGCAGGGTCTACGAGCAGTACTTC; CDR3aa: CSVEGRRVYEQYF
j_gene: TRBJ2-5; v_gene: TRBV11-2; d_gene: NA; abundance: NA; CDR3nt: TGTGCCAGCAGCCCTACTTGGGGTGCGGGGGCCAAACAAGAGACCCAGTACTTC; CDR3aa: CASSPTWGAGAKQETQYF
j_gene: TRBJ2-5; v_gene: TRBV4-1; d_gene: TRBD1; abundance: NA; CDR3nt: TGCGCCAGCAGCCTGAGACAGGGCCAATATGAAGAGACCCAGTACTTC; CDR3aa: CASSLRQGQYEETQYF
j_gene: TRBJ1-4; v_gene: TRBV28; d_gene: NA; abundance: once; CDR3nt: TGTGCCAGCAGTCCGGACAGCTATAATGAAAAACTGTTTTTT; CDR3aa: CASSPDSYNEKLFF
j_gene: TRBJ1-3; v_gene: TRBV6-6; d_gene: NA; abundance: NA; CDR3nt: TGTGCCAGCAGTTACTCGGACCTAAGCTCTGGAAACACCATATATTTT; CDR3aa: CASSYSDLSSGNTIYF
j_gene: TRBJ2-7; v_gene: TRBV6-1; d_gene: TRBD1; abundance: NA; CDR3nt: TGTGCCAGCAGTGAAGCGCTTCCCAGACAGGGAATCTACGAGCAGTACTTC; CDR3aa: CASSEALPRQGIYEQYF
j_gene: TRBJ2-3; v_gene: TRBV6-6; d_gene: NA; abundance: NA; CDR3nt: TGTGCCAGCAGTCCAAAGGGAGGGGGGGCCAAAGATACGCAGTATTTT; CDR3aa: CASSPKGGGAKDTQYF
j_gene: TRBJ1-2; v_gene: TRBV30; d_gene: NA; abundance: NA; CDR3nt: TGTGCCTGGACCTCCGGGGGAGCCTATGGCTACACCTTC; CDR3aa: CAWTSGGAYGYTF
j_gene: TRBJ2-7; v_gene: TRBV5-1; d_gene: NA; abundance: NA; CDR3nt: TGCGCCAGCAGCTTGGCCTATAGGGACGAGCAGTACTTC; CDR3aa: CASSLAYRDEQYF
j_gene: TRBJ2-1; v_gene: TRBV9; d_gene: TRBD2; abundance: few; CDR3nt: TGTGCCAGCAGCGCGAGCGGGGGCTACAATGAGCAGTTCTTC; CDR3aa: CASSASGGYNEQFF
j_gene: TRBJ1-3; v_gene: TRBV4-1; d_gene: NA; abundance: NA; CDR3nt: TGCGCCAGCAGCCAAGATCCAGCCAACACCATATATTTT; CDR3aa: CASSQDPANTIYF
j_gene: TRBJ2-6; v_gene: TRBV30; d_gene: NA; abundance: NA; CDR3nt: TGTGCCTGGAGTACCCTTGGGGGGTGGACTCCTGGGGCCAACGTCCTGACTTTC; CDR3aa: CAWSTLGGWTPGANVLTF
j_gene: TRBJ2-2; v_gene: TRBV2; d_gene: NA; abundance: NA; CDR3nt: TGTGCCAGCAGGGACCTAGGAGAAAACGGGGAGCTGTTTTTT; CDR3aa: CASRDLGENGELFF
j_gene: TRBJ2-3; v_gene: TRBV28; d_gene: NA; abundance: NA; CDR3nt: TGTGCCAGCAGTTTTCAAGGGGGGGCATCAGATACGCAGTATTTT; CDR3aa: CASSFQGGASDTQYF
j_gene: TRBJ2-7; v_gene: TRBV30; d_gene: NA; abundance: NA; CDR3nt: TGTGCCTGGAGTGTAGACGGTTACGAGCAGTACTTC; CDR3aa: CAWSVDGYEQYF
j_gene: TRBJ2-3; v_gene: TRBV5-1; d_gene: NA; abundance: NA; CDR3nt: TGCGCCAGCTCCTTGGTTGAGGGGGGTAGCACAGATACGCAGTATTTT; CDR3aa: CASSLVEGGSTDTQYF
j_gene: TRBJ2-7; v_gene: TRBV7-9; d_gene: TRBD2; abundance: NA; CDR3nt: TGTGCCAGCAGCACCGGGACTAGCGTTTCCTACGAGCAGTACTTC; CDR3aa: CASSTGTSVSYEQYF